Listed below are T cell receptor beta chains from one sample, sequenced in a study of lymphopenia after photon versus proton radiotherapy. Generated by immunoSEQ multiplex PCR, the TCRdb table keeps only in-frame clones and is missing some. The sample includes about 50,000 clones, more than 90% of them seen just once. The sample in question was peripheral blood, obtained from a patient treated with photon-based radiotherapy. The receptors originated from a woman in her thirties or forties with cholangiocarcinoma. CDR3s include the opening cysteine and the closing phenylalanine or tryptophan. D genes are given only for firm matches. Rows give clone size only sometimes, using once, few, many, or a class for an expanded clone.

-,-,TRBV7-2,TRBJ2-2,TGTGCCAGCAGCTTAGACTCGGTGATGGGAACCGGGGAGCTGTTTTTT,CASSLDSVMGTGELFF
-,-,TRBV7-3,TRBJ2-5,TGTGCCAGCAGCTTAATGCCAGGGGGAGGAGAGACCCAGTACTTC,CASSLMPGGGETQYF
-,TRBD2,TRBV6-4,TRBJ2-1,TGTGCCAGCAGTGACTCGGAAGCGGGGGACCACAATGAGCAGTTCTTC,CASSDSEAGDHNEQFF
-,TRBD1,TRBV30,TRBJ1-1,TGTGCCTGGACCCTAAAGACAGGGGCACCCACTGAAGCTTTCTTT,CAWTLKTGAPTEAFF
-,-,TRBV4-1,TRBJ1-1,TGCGCCAGCAGCCAAGATATCGGGGCCACTGAAGCTTTCTTT,CASSQDIGATEAFF
-,-,TRBV5-1,TRBJ1-1,TGCGCCAGCATGGGAGCATACAAGAACACTGAAGCTTTCTTT,CASMGAYKNTEAFF
-,-,TRBV7-9,TRBJ1-1,TGTGCCAGCAGCTCCTACGGGGGGGCCACTGAAGCTTTCTTT,CASSSYGGATEAFF
-,TRBD2,TRBV11-2,TRBJ2-7,TGTGCCAGCAGCCAATCGACGGGACTAGGGGCCTACGAGCAGTACTTC,CASSQSTGLGAYEQYF
-,TRBD2,TRBV5-1,TRBJ2-5,TGCGCCAGCAGCTTGCGGGGAGGGGAGACCCAGTACTTC,CASSLRGGETQYF
-,TRBD1,TRBV14,TRBJ2-1,TGTGCCAGCAGCCAAGATTTAGGGGGCGTAGGGAATGAGCAGTTCTTC,CASSQDLGGVGNEQFF
-,TRBD1,TRBV6-1,TRBJ1-6,TGTGCCAGCAAGGGACAGGATAATTCACCCCTCCACTTT,CASKGQDNSPLHF
-,TRBD1,TRBV7-9,TRBJ1-4,TGTGCCAGCAGCTTACAGGGGGCAACTAATGAAAAACTGTTTTTT,CASSLQGATNEKLFF
-,-,TRBV2,TRBJ1-4,TGTGCCAGCAGTGAAGCTCGGGGTTCGTTAGGTGAAAAACTGTTTTTT,CASSEARGSLGEKLFF
-,-,TRBV11-2,TRBJ1-6,TGTGCCAGCAGCTTAACCGGGATCCAGAGCTCCTATAATTCACCCCTCCACTTT,CASSLTGIQSSYNSPLHF
-,-,TRBV27,TRBJ1-5,TGTGCCAGCAGTTTAAATAGCGAACAGCCCCAGCATTTT,CASSLNSEQPQHF
-,-,TRBV11-2,TRBJ1-1,TGTGCCAGCAGCTTAGGGGCAAACACTGAAGCTTTCTTT,CASSLGANTEAFF
once,-,TRBV30,TRBJ2-2,TGTGCCTGGAGTGTTGGCGGGGCGAACACCGGGGAGCTGTTTTTT,CAWSVGGANTGELFF
once,TRBD2,TRBV11-2,TRBJ2-1,TGTGCCAGCAGCTTAATTCGGGGGGTATACAATGAGCAGTTCTTC,CASSLIRGVYNEQFF
-,TRBD2,TRBV4-2,TRBJ2-2,TGTGCCAGCAGCCAAGAAGGGCTAGCGGGAGGGAGGGGGGAGCTGTTTTTT,CASSQEGLAGGRGELFF
once,-,TRBV19,TRBJ1-4,TGTGCCAGCCCGATTACCAGCACTACTAATGAAAAACTGTTTTTT,CASPITSTTNEKLFF
-,-,TRBV28,TRBJ2-2,TGTGCCAGCAGCCCCCCAGGAGGGAACACCGGGGAGCTGTTTTTT,CASSPPGGNTGELFF
-,-,TRBV2,TRBJ2-5,TGTGCCAGCACCAAGGGAGGGGGCCGAGAGACCCAGTACTTC,CASTKGGGRETQYF
-,TRBD1,TRBV7-6,TRBJ2-7,TGTGCCAGCAGCTCCAAAGGGACAGGGGGCGACCTAAGCTCCTACGAGCAGTACTTC,CASSSKGTGGDLSSYEQYF
-,-,TRBV7-9,TRBJ2-7,TGTGCCAGCAGCTTAGATCCTCCTACTGACTACGAGCAGTACTTC,CASSLDPPTDYEQYF
-,TRBD1,TRBV5-1,TRBJ2-4,TGCGCCAGCAGCGCGATGGACAGGGGTCTAGCCAAAAACATTCAGTACTTC,CASSAMDRGLAKNIQYF
once,TRBD1,TRBV5-4,TRBJ2-2,TGTGCCAGCAAGGGAGGACAGGGGTCTGCCGGGGAGCTGTTTTTT,CASKGGQGSAGELFF
-,-,TRBV28,TRBJ1-1,TGTGCCAGCAGTTTATGGGCGGGGCCGAACACTGAAGCTTTCTTT,CASSLWAGPNTEAFF
-,-,TRBV30,TRBJ1-1,TGTGCCTGGCGGGTCACCGCGAGCACTGAAGCTTTCTTT,CAWRVTASTEAFF